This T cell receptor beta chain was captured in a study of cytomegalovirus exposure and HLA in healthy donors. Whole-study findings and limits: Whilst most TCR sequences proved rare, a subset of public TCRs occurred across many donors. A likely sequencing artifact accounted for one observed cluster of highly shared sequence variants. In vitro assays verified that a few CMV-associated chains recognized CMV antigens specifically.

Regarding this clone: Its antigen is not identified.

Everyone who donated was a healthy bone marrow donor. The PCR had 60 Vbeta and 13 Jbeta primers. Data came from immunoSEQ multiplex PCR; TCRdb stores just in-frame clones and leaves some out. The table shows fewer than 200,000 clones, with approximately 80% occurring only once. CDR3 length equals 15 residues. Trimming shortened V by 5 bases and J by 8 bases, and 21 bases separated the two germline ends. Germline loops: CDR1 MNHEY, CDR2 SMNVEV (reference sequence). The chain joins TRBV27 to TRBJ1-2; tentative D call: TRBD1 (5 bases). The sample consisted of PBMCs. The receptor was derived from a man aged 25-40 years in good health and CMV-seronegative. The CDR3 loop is CASSPQTVANSGYTF. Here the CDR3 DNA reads TGTGCCAGCAGTCCACAGACAGTCGCTAATTCCGGCTACACCTTC.